This TCR beta chain was identified in a study of vaccination effects on CD4 cells after COVID-19. The CDR3 totals 15 residues. With 4 bases removed from V and 6 bases from J, the gap between germline ends came to 21 bases. Germline V gene data show CDR1 as SQVTM and CDR2 as ANQGSEA. Around day 10 of culture, CD4+ T cells were separated out. The data were produced by immunoSEQ multiplex PCR, yet TCRdb's version contains in-frame clones alone and is incomplete. The data hold tens of thousands of clones, with just over 70% observed a single time. As to this clone: Its matching antigen is unknown.

Sequenced here: CD4+ T cells from PBMCs cultured without peptide, sampled before COVID-19 vaccination. The receptor was derived from a human donor who had a prior SARS-CoV-2 infection. The chain carries TRBV29-1 and TRBJ1-2; D possibly corresponds to TRBD1 (6 bases). CDR3 in DNA: TGCAGCGTTGTGCTTTTTGCCTCGGCAGGGGATGGCTACACCTTC. This gives the protein CSVVLFASAGDGYTF. The variable domain in full, completed from reference TRBV29-1 and TRBJ1-2, reads SAVISQKPSRDICQRGTSLTIQCQVDSQVTMMFWYRQQPGQSLTLIATANQGSEATYESGFVIDKFPISRPNLTFSTLTVSNMSPEDSSIYLCSVVLFASAGDGYTFGSGTRLTVV.